This T cell receptor beta chain was profiled in a study of regulatory T cells in long-lasting Graves disease. Study-wide results and limits: Having only a small sample size may have limited accuracy. More public clonotypes were shared by persistent patients (approximately 3,000) than by new patients (roughly 910). Persistent Graves' patients showed less TCR diversity than newly diagnosed patients showed.

The time point is: newly diagnosed GD, antithyroid drugs for less than 3 months. RNA from PBMCs was the source of the TCR library. There are many counts of this clonotype. Its antigen is undetermined. CDR3 regions were amplified by Arm-PCR using iRepertoire HTBI primers to build TCR beta libraries. TCRdb processed the multiplex PCR reads anew with MiXCR; each CDR3 protein has one entry. The sample has 320,000 or so distinct CDR3 sequences, about 18% seen once. This specimen consisted of peripheral blood mononuclear cells (PBMCs), obtained at new diagnosis, from a patient treated with antithyroid drugs. This sequence originates from a female donor with Graves disease.

For the CDR3, the DNA is TGTGCCAGCAGTCAAGCGGGGATGAACTCAATCCGCAATCAGCCCCAGCATTTT. Translating it yields CASSQAGMNSIRNQPQHF. The chain has TRBV28 and TRBJ1-5, with D unclear. Trimming removed 5 bases at V and 2 bases at J, with 22 bases between. CDR3 length: 18 residues. The germline V gene encodes CDR1 MDHEN and CDR2 SYDVKM.